The sequence of this TCR beta chain was determined in a study of cytomegalovirus exposure and HLA in healthy donors. Primers for the PCR totalled 60 Vbeta and 13 Jbeta. The protocol was immunoSEQ multiplex PCR, while the TCRdb copy is restricted to in-frame clones and leaves out a portion. The table includes approximately 130,000 clones, around 85% detected once. The germline gives CDR1 MNHEY, CDR2 SVGAGI. This CDR3 has 13 amino acids. V dropped 8 bases and J dropped 2 bases, with 10 bases sitting between them. This clonotype originated in a woman in her twenties or thirties in good health and CMV-seropositive. The source material was PBMCs. The chain carries TRBV6-5 and TRBJ1-5; D perhaps matches TRBD1 (6 bases). CDR3: CASQGMGNQPQHF. CDR3 nucleotide sequence: TGTGCCAGCCAGGGGATGGGCAATCAGCCCCAGCATTTT.